The clone carrying this T cell receptor (beta chain) came up a few times. These data come from a study of blood T cell repertoires in COVID-19. This table comes from immunoSEQ multiplex PCR, and its TCRdb copy is limited to in-frame clones, with some not included. Seen here are 37,000 or so clones, around nine tenths observed once, and the top ten hold around 6.1%. Material for sequencing was peripheral blood. This sequence was found in a human donor in a cohort sampled during active COVID-19.

CDR3 bases: TGTGCCAGCAGGCTTACTAGCGGGAGGTCCTACGAGCAGTACTTC. It encodes CASRLTSGRSYEQYF. The chain employs TRBV28 and TRBJ2-7; 12 bases align to TRBD2. V trimming: 6 bases; J trimming: 1 base; junction bases outside the gene matches: 4. Germline lookup yields CDR1 MDHEN and CDR2 SYDVKM. CDR3 length equals 15 residues.